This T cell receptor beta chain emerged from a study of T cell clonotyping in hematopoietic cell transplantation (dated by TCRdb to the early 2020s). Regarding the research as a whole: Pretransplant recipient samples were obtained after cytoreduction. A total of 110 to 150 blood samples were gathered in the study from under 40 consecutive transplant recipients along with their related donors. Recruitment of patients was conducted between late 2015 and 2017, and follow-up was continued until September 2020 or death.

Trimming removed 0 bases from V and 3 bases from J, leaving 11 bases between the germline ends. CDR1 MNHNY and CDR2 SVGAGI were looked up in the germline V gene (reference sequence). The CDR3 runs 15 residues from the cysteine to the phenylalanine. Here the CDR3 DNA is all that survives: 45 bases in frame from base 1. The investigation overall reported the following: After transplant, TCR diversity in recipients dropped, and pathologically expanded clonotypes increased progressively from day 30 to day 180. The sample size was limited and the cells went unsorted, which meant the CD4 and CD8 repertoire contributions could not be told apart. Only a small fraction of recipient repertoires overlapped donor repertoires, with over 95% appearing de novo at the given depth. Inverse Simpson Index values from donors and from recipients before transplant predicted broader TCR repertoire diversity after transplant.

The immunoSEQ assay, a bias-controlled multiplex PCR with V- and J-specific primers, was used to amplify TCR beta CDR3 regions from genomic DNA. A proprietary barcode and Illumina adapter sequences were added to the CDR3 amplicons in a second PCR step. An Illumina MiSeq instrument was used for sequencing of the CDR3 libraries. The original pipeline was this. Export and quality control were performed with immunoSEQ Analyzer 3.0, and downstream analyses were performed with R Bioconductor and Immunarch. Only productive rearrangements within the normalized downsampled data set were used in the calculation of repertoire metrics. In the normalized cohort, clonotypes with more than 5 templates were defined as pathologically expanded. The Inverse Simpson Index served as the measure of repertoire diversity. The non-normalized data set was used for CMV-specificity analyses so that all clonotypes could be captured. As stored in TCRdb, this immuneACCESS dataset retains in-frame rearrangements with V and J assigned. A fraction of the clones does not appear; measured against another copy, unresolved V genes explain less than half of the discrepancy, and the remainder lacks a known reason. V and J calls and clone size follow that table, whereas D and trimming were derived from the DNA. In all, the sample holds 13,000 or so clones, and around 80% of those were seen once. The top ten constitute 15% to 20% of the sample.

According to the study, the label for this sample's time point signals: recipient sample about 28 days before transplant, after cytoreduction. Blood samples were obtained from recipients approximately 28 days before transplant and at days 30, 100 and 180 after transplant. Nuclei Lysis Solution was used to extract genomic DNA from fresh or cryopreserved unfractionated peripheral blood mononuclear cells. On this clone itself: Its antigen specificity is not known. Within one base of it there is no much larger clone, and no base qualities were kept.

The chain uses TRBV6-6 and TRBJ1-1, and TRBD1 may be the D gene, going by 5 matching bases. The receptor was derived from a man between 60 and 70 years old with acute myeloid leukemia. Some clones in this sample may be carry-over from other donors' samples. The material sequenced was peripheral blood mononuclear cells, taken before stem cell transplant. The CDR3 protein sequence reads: CASSYSRGEHTEAFF. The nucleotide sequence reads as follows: TGTGCCAGCAGTTACTCGCGGGGGGAGCACACTGAAGCTTTCTTT.